This passage covers 14 T cell receptor beta chains from one sample sequenced in a study of blood T cell dynamics during melanoma immunotherapy. As for time point: week 3, after first cycle of checkpoint inhibitor. TCRdb keeps only in-frame clones here, not all; method: immunoSEQ multiplex PCR. In the table there are 25,000 to 35,000 clones, around four fifths of which are singletons. Sequencing used blood, obtained from a patient treated with checkpoint blockade. The receptors here all came from a human donor with melanoma.

The chain carries TRBV19 and TRBJ2-2; 10 bases are a match to TRBD1. Germline CDR1 is LNHDA and CDR2 is SQIVND (reference sequence). Trimming took 5 bases from V and 2 from J; bases not matched to a gene: 5. The CDR3 is made up of 16 amino acids. This CDR3 reads CASSPWDRGNTGELFF. CDR3 DNA: TGTGCCAGTAGTCCCTGGGACAGGGGTAACACCGGGGAGCTGTTTTTT.

This sequence joins TRBV7-2 and TRBJ1-3; D not resolved. The CDR3 is made up of 16 amino acids. Germline-derived CDR1 and CDR2 are SGHTA and FQGNSA. Trimming pared 0 bases from V and 5 bases from J, leaving 14 bases between. The CDR3 loop is CASSLASAGLRNTIYF. The CDR3 DNA is TGTGCCAGCAGCTTAGCGTCGGCGGGCCTTAGAAACACCATATATTTT.

The rearrangement links TRBV19 to TRBJ1-2, with a possible D match to TRBD1 (6 bases). With 4 bases removed from V and 7 bases from J, the gap between germline ends came to 10 bases. Germline lookup yields CDR1 LNHDA and CDR2 SQIVND (reference sequence). The length of the CDR3 is 12 residues. The CDR3 DNA follows: TGTGCCAGTAGTAACAGGGATAGTGGCTACACCTTC. Translation gives CASSNRDSGYTF.

This CDR3 is CASSLEGAGELFF. DNA of the CDR3: TGTGCCAGCAGCTTAGAGGGGGCCGGGGAGCTGTTTTTT. The genes are TRBV7-9 and TRBJ2-2, with a possible D match to TRBD1 (6 bases). In germline, CDR1 is SEHNR, CDR2 FQNEAQ (reference sequence). V lost 1 base, J lost 6 bases, and 6 bases lay in between. The CDR3 has 13 amino acids.

Comments on this clone: Other DNA sequences from this sample encode an identical CDR3 as well. The J gene is TRBJ2-7, the V gene TRBV7-9; unclear D gene. The germline V and J ends were trimmed by 1 base and 0 bases, with 7 bases remaining between them. The length of the CDR3 is 14 residues. The germline gives CDR1 SEHNR, CDR2 FQNEAQ (reference sequence). The CDR3 DNA sequence: TGTGCCAGCAGCTTAGGCTCTATCTCCTACGAGCAGTACTTC. Its translation is CASSLGSISYEQYF.

This sequence joins TRBV12-2 and TRBJ2-7; no DNA check was done on the table's D call, TRBD2. TRBV12-2 constitutes a pseudogene. CDR3 size: 14 residues. CDR3 coding DNA: TGTGCAAGTCGCTTAGCGTCCGGGGCCTACGAGCAGTACTTC. This translates into CASRLASGAYEQYF.

The chain links TRBV28 to TRBJ1-3, with a possible D match to TRBD1 (5 bases). This CDR3 is built from 15 residues. Per germline, CDR1 MDHEN and CDR2 SYDVKM. Trimming pared 6 bases from V and 0 bases from J, leaving 12 bases between. For the CDR3, the DNA is TGTGCCAGCAGCCGCGCAGGGACCTCTGGAAACACCATATATTTT. Translated: CASSRAGTSGNTIYF. Filled out from reference TRBV28 and TRBJ1-3, the complete variable domain reads DVKVTQSSRYLVKRTGEKVFLECVQDMDHENMFWYRQDPGLGLRLIYFSYDVKMKEKGDIPEGYSVSREKKERFSLILESASTNQTSMYLCASSRAGTSGNTIYFGEGSWLTVV.

The chain links TRBV7-9 to TRBJ2-5; perhaps TRBD1 as D (6 bases). Trimming removed 5 bases from V and 1 base from J, with 14 bases in between. From germline, CDR1 is SEHNR and CDR2 FQNEAQ (reference sequence). This CDR3 has 15 residues. In DNA form, the CDR3 reads TGTGCCAGCAGCCCCCCCGGACAGCCCCAAGAGACCCAGTACTTC. Its translation: CASSPPGQPQETQYF. Complete variable domain (other parts from reference TRBV7-9 and TRBJ2-5): DTGVSQNPRHKITKRGQNVTFRCDPISEHNRLYWYRQTLGQGPEFLTYFQNEAQLEKSRLLSDRFSAERPKGSFSTLEIQRTEQGDSAMYLCASSPPGQPQETQYFGPGTRLLVL.

This clone has a single count. The V call is TRBV7-6, the J call TRBJ1-1; D is unresolved. V was cut by 5 bases and J by 1 base, with 11 bases left in between. The germline V gene has CDR1 SGHVS and CDR2 FNYEAQ. CDR3 length: 14 residues. CDR3 sequence: CASSPVGTNTEAFF. The CDR3 nucleotides are TGTGCCAGCAGCCCGGTCGGAACGAACACTGAAGCTTTCTTT. The full variable domain, completed using reference TRBV7-6 and TRBJ1-1, is GAGVSQSPRYKVTKRGQDVALRCDPISGHVSLYWYRQALGQGPEFLTYFNYEAQQDKSGLPNDRFSAERPEGSISTLTIQRTEQRDSAMYRCASSPVGTNTEAFFGQGTRLTVV.

CDR3 sequence (DNA): TGTGCCAGCAGCACGGCCGGATCCCGTGCCCAGTACTTC. This encodes CASSTAGSRAQYF. The genes are TRBV2 and TRBJ2-5; D remains unclear. V was trimmed by 6 bases and J by 9 bases, leaving 17 bases between them. Germline-derived CDR1 and CDR2 are SNHLY and FYNNEI. This CDR3 has 13 amino acids.

This chain uses TRBV5-4 with TRBJ1-6; 8 bases fit TRBD1. There are 19 residues in the CDR3. CDR1 and CDR2 (germline): SGHNT, YYREEE (reference sequence). Losses at the gene ends were 0 bases for V and 0 bases for J; bases not matched to a gene: 8. The CDR3 loop reads CASSLGRDRQSSYNSPLHF. In DNA form, the CDR3 reads TGTGCCAGCAGCTTGGGACGGGACAGGCAAAGCTCCTATAATTCACCCCTCCACTTT.

This clone came up a few times. The J gene is TRBJ1-5, the V gene TRBV4-1; no clear D. The CDR3 runs to 15 residues. From germline, CDR1 is MGHRA and CDR2 YSYEKL. Trimming took off 0 bases at V and 3 bases at J, with 9 bases between the two ends. The CDR3 DNA reads as TGCGCCAGCAGCCAAGACCCTATCTTCAATCAGCCCCAGCATTTT. This codes for CASSQDPIFNQPQHF.

The rearrangement joins TRBV11-2 to TRBJ2-7; the D is unclear. Trimming removed 1 base from V and 1 base from J, with 5 bases in between. The CDR3 contains 13 residues. CDR1 is SGHAT, CDR2 FQNNGV, per germline. The CDR3 nucleotides read TGTGCCAGCAGCTTAGGTCAGTCCTACGAGCAGTACTTC. Protein product: CASSLGQSYEQYF.

The chain employs TRBV6-5 and TRBJ1-2, with D perhaps TRBD1 (6 bases). The CDR3 loop spans 14 amino acids. Per the germline V gene, CDR1 is MNHEY and CDR2 is SVGAGI. Deletions cut 7 bases from V and 8 bases from J, with 20 bases between. The CDR3 DNA is TGTGCCAGCACAGGGGCCGGGTCGGTGGGAGGCTACACCTTC. As protein: CASTGAGSVGGYTF.